A selection of T cell receptor beta chains follows, all from one sample in a study of blood T cell repertoires in COVID-19. The table came from immunoSEQ multiplex PCR; TCRdb's copy has only in-frame clones and leaves some out. The sample holds 150,000 to 200,000 clones, 82% seen once. The sequenced material came from peripheral blood. These receptors all stem from a middle-aged woman with COVID-19, enrolled during active disease. Each CDR3 is given with its conserved first and last residue. The order of the fields is J gene, D gene, V gene, clone size, CDR3 protein, CDR3 DNA. D genes are given only for firm matches. Clone size appears in some rows only: once, few, many, or a class for an expanded clone.

>TRBJ1-2|TRBD1|TRBV7-9|.
CASSFGTVYGYTF
TGTGCCAGCAGCTTCGGGACAGTGTATGGCTACACCTTC
>TRBJ1-2|TRBD1|TRBV7-9|.
CASSIQTGGADYTF
TGTGCCAGCAGCATACAGACAGGGGGCGCGGACTACACCTTC
>TRBJ2-7|TRBD2|TRBV6-5|.
CASSFSGSYEQYF
TGTGCCAGCAGTTTCAGCGGGAGCTACGAGCAGTACTTC
>TRBJ1-5|TRBD1|TRBV5-1|.
CASSPDRDQPQHF
TGCGCCAGCAGCCCTGACAGGGATCAGCCCCAGCATTTT
>TRBJ2-1|TRBD2|TRBV28|.
CASSPSPRMTSVGGQFF
TGTGCCAGCAGTCCCTCGCCGAGGATGACTAGCGTTGGGGGGCAGTTCTTC
>TRBJ1-1|.|TRBV25-1|.
CASSGGKAFF
TGTGCCAGCAGCGGAGGGAAAGCTTTCTTT
>TRBJ2-3|.|TRBV7-3|.
CASSSGSGGTDTQYF
TGTGCCAGCAGCTCAGGTAGCGGAGGCACAGATACGCAGTATTTT
>TRBJ1-3|.|TRBV30|.
CAWSVQGFMDTIYF
TGTGCCTGGAGTGTCCAGGGCTTCATGGACACCATATATTTT
>TRBJ2-7|.|TRBV5-1|.
CASSLAGVTYEQYF
TGCGCCAGCAGCTTGGCGGGAGTGACCTACGAGCAGTACTTC
>TRBJ1-1|.|TRBV11-1|.
CASSLVSTLGTEAFF
TGTGCCAGCAGCTTAGTATCGACCCTAGGCACTGAAGCTTTCTTT
>TRBJ2-2|TRBD2|TRBV2|once
CASTPGLAGGPGELFF
TGTGCCAGCACCCCGGGACTAGCGGGAGGGCCCGGGGAGCTGTTTTTT
>TRBJ2-1|.|TRBV19|once
CASSFGLVGGQQFF
TGTGCCAGTAGTTTCGGGTTAGTCGGGGGGCAGCAGTTCTTC
>TRBJ2-7|TRBD1|TRBV7-9|.
CASSLPGQGVRQYF
TGTGCCAGCAGCTTGCCGGGACAGGGAGTGAGACAGTACTTC
>TRBJ2-1|.|TRBV7-3|.
CASSLIGSRSYNEQFF
TGTGCCAGCAGCTTAATCGGGAGCCGATCCTACAATGAGCAGTTCTTC
>TRBJ1-5|TRBD1|TRBV4-2|many
CASSRDGTGGNQPQHF
TGTGCCAGCAGCCGGGATGGGACAGGGGGCAATCAGCCCCAGCATTTT
>TRBJ1-1|TRBD1|TRBV30|.
CAWMGQGANTEAFF
TGTGCCTGGATGGGACAGGGGGCAAACACTGAAGCTTTCTTT
>TRBJ2-2|.|TRBV21-1|.
CASSKGLKNTGELFF
TGTGCCAGCAGCAAGGGACTAAAGAACACCGGGGAGCTGTTTTTT
>TRBJ1-2|.|TRBV7-2|.
CASSLVRGTGYGYTF
TGTGCCAGCAGCTTAGTGCGCGGGACGGGCTATGGCTACACCTTC
>TRBJ1-2|TRBD1|TRBV3-1/TRBV3-2|.
CASSQGGDRRGYTF
TGTGCCAGCAGCCAAGGAGGGGACAGACGGGGCTACACCTTC
>TRBJ2-7|.|TRBV28|.
CATSRPKEGAYEQYF
TGTGCCACCTCCCGGCCCAAGGAGGGAGCGTACGAGCAGTACTTC
>TRBJ1-4|.|TRBV7-9|.
CASSPGQTSPTNEKLFF
TGTGCCAGCAGCCCCGGACAGACATCCCCAACTAATGAAAAACTGTTTTTT
>TRBJ1-2|.|TRBV28|.
CASSTPAGNYGYTF
TGTGCCAGCAGTACCCCGGCGGGGAACTATGGCTACACCTTC
>TRBJ2-1|TRBD2|TRBV6-1|.
CASSETGTSGVSSYNEQFF
TGTGCCAGCAGTGAGACCGGGACTAGCGGGGTGAGCTCCTACAATGAGCAGTTCTTC
>TRBJ2-3|TRBD2|TRBV9|.
CASSVAGGQGTDTQYF
TGTGCCAGCAGCGTAGCGGGGGGTCAAGGCACAGATACGCAGTATTTT
>TRBJ2-1|TRBD2|TRBV7-2|once
CASSLMGSLAGVGEQFF
TGTGCCAGCAGCTTAATGGGGTCTCTAGCGGGAGTTGGTGAGCAGTTCTTC
>TRBJ1-6|TRBD1|TRBV2|few
CASSEEQGARSPLHF
TGTGCCAGCAGTGAAGAGCAGGGGGCGCGTTCACCCCTCCACTTT
>TRBJ2-4|TRBD1|TRBV28|once
CASSSRGQMRAKNIQYF
TGTGCCAGCAGTTCCCGGGGACAGATGCGAGCCAAAAACATTCAGTACTTC
>TRBJ1-4|.|TRBV18|.
CASSPRSEANEKLFF
TGTGCCAGCTCACCACGGTCGGAGGCTAATGAAAAACTGTTTTTT
>TRBJ1-2|.|TRBV4-1|.
CASSQENNRNYGYTF
TGCGCCAGCAGCCAAGAAAATAACAGGAACTATGGCTACACCTTC
>TRBJ2-2|.|TRBV18|once
CASSQSAGELFF
TGTGCCAGCTCACAAAGCGCCGGGGAGCTGTTTTTT
>TRBJ2-5|TRBD2|TRBV6-1|few
CASSELAGGQETQYF
TGTGCCAGCAGTGAACTAGCGGGGGGGCAAGAGACCCAGTACTTC
>TRBJ1-4|TRBD1|TRBV6-6|few
CASMSGDRVKEKLFF
TGTGCCAGCATGTCTGGGGACAGGGTAAAAGAAAAACTGTTTTTT